The sequence of this T cell receptor (beta chain) was determined in a study of blood T cell repertoires in COVID-19. For the study at large: Whether acute or convalescent, the COVID-19 samples came from the United States, Italy and Spain. PBMCs, B-cell-depleted T cells, or T cells provided the cDNA or gDNA that made up the material.

How the authors handled the data: Reference gene primer amplification gave estimated nucleated cell counts. The table came from immunoSEQ multiplex PCR; TCRdb's copy has only in-frame clones and leaves some out. That table is the source of V, J and clone size, and D and trimming were worked out from the DNA. The repertoire includes 300,000 to 400,000 clones, 85% of them detected once, and 6% to 9% sits in the top ten. Material: peripheral blood. This sequence originates from a human donor in a cohort sampled during active COVID-19.

CDR3 DNA: TGTGCCAGCAGCCCCACTGGGGGGAACCCCCTCACCGGGGAGCTGTTTTTT. Protein: CASSPTGGNPLTGELFF. The chain employs TRBV7-6 and TRBJ2-2; D is possibly TRBD2 (6 bases). V lost 5 bases to trimming and J lost 4 bases, with 20 bases between them. Germline lookup yields CDR1 SGHVS and CDR2 FNYEAQ. This CDR3 is built from 17 residues.